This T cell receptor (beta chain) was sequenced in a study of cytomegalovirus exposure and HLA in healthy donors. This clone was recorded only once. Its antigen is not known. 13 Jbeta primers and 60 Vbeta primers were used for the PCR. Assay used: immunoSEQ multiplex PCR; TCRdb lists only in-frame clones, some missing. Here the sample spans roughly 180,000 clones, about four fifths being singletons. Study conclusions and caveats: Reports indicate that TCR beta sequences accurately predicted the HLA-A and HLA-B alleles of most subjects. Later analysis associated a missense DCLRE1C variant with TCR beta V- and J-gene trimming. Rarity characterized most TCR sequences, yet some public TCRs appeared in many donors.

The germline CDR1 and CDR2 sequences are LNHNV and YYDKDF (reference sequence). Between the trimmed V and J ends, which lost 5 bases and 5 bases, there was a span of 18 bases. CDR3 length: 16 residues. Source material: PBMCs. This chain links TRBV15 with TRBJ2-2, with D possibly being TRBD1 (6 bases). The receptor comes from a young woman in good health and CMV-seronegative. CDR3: CATSSQGWGRTGELFF. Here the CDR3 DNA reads TGTGCCACCAGCTCACAGGGTTGGGGTAGAACCGGGGAGCTGTTTTTT.